This TCR beta chain emerged from a study of identical twins. Findings and limits, study-wide: Those out-of-frame alpha sequences shared by twins showed an excess of low generation probability. Donors were not followed over many years; analysis was cross-sectional. Modelling approaches yielded underestimates of out-of-frame TCR alpha sharing between monozygotic twins.

The cDNA had a unique molecular identifier and a template-switch universal primer site. MiXCR, applied by TCRdb to the 5' RACE reads, yields one record per CDR3 protein. The table has approximately 240,000 distinct CDR3 sequences, 11% to 15% seen once. Germline loops: CDR1 ENHRY, CDR2 SYGVKD. V shed 10 bases, J shed 0 bases, and the junction held 5 bases outside the gene matches. CDR3 length: 13 residues. Concerning this clonotype itself: Its antigen is undetermined.

The specimen was memory (CD45RO+) T cells sorted from blood. This clonotype was sampled from a woman under 30 in good health. The chain recombines TRBV10-3 with TRBJ1-1; TRBD1 aligns across 7 bases. The CDR3 reads CATGQDLNTEAFF. In DNA form, the CDR3 reads TGTGCCACCGGACAGGATTTGAACACTGAAGCTTTCTTT.